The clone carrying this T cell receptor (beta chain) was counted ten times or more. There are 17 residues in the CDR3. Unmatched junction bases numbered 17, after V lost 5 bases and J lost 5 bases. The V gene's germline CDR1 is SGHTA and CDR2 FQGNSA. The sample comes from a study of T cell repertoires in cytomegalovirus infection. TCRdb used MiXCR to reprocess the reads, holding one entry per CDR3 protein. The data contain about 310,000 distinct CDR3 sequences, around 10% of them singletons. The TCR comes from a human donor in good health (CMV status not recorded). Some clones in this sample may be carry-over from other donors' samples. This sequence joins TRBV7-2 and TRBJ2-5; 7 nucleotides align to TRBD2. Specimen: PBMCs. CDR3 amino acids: CASSPVRSGGGVETQYF. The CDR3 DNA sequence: TGTGCCAGCAGCCCCGTCAGGTCGGGGGGAGGTGTTGAGACCCAGTACTTC.